This T cell receptor beta chain emerged from a study of cytomegalovirus exposure and HLA in healthy donors. Use of 60 Vbeta and 13 Jbeta primers characterized the PCR. TCRdb's table, derived via immunoSEQ multiplex PCR, lists solely in-frame clones and lacks some. The table has 100,000 to 150,000 clones, roughly a tenth seen once. This clone was seen more than once but under ten times. This CDR3 region has 12 residues. The germline gives CDR1 SGHNT, CDR2 YENEEA. The V and J ends lost 6 bases and 3 bases respectively, with 9 bases between them. The TCR sequence derives from a woman aged 18 to 35 in good health and CMV-seropositive. The chain employs TRBV11-3 and TRBJ2-7; the D is unclear. Specimen: PBMCs. The CDR3 nucleotides read TGTGCCAGCAGATCCGGTGACTACGAGCAGTACTTC. Protein sequence: CASRSGDYEQYF.